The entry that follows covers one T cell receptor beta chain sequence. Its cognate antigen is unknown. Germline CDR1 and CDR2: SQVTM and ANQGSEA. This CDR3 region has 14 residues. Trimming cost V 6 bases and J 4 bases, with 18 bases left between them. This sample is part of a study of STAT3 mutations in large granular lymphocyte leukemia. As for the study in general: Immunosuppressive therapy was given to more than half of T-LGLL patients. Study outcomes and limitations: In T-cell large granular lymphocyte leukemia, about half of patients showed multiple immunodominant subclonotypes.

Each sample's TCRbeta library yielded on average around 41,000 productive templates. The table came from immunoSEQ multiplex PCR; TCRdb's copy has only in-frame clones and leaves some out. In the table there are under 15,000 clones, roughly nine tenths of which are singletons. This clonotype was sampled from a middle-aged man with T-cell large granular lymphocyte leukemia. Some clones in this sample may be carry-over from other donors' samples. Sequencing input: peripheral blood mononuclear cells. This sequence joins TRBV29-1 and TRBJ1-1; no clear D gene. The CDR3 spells CSVQITPGRTEAFF. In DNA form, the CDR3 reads TGCAGCGTCCAAATAACACCCGGGCGCACTGAAGCTTTCTTT.